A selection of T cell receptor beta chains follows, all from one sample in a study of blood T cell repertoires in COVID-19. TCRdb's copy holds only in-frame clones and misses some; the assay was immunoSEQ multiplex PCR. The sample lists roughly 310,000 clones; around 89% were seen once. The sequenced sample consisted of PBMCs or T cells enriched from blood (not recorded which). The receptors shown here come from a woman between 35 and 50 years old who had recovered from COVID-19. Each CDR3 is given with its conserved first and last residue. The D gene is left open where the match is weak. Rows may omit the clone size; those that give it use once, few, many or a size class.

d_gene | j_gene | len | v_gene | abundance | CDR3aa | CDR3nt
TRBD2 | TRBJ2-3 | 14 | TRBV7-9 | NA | CASSIQRGADTQYF | TGTGCCAGCAGCATCCAGCGGGGCGCAGATACGCAGTATTTT
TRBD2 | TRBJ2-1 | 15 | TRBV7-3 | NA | CASSLGTSGYNEQFF | TGTGCCAGCAGCCTCGGGACTAGCGGCTACAATGAGCAGTTCTTC
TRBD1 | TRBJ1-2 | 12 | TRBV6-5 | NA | CASGQAPYGYTF | TGTGCCAGCGGACAGGCCCCCTATGGCTACACCTTC
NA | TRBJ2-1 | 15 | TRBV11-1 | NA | CASSLSVAAYNEQFF | TGTGCCAGCAGCCTGTCGGTAGCGGCTTACAATGAGCAGTTCTTC
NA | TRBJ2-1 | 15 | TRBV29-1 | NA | CSVEEAGVGYNEQFF | TGCAGCGTTGAAGAGGCCGGGGTCGGTTACAATGAGCAGTTCTTC
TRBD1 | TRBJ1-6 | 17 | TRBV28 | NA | CASSFSTGSSYNSPLHF | TGTGCCAGCAGTTTCTCGACAGGGAGCTCCTATAATTCACCCCTCCACTTT
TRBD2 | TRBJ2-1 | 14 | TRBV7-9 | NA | CASSFSGTHNEQFF | TGTGCCAGCAGCTTCAGCGGGACTCACAATGAGCAGTTCTTC
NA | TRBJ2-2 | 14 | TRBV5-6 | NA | CASSRAGGQGELFF | TGTGCCAGCAGCCGAGCCGGGGGACAGGGGGAGCTGTTTTTT
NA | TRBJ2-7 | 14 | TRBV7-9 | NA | CASSFGAAPYEQYF | TGTGCCAGCAGCTTTGGGGCAGCTCCCTACGAGCAGTACTTC
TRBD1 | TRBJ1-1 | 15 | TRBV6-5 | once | CASSYRGQMNTEAFF | TGTGCCAGCAGTTACAGGGGACAGATGAACACTGAAGCTTTCTTT
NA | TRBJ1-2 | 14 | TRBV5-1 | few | CASSLQGLRYGYTF | TGCGCCAGCAGCTTGCAGGGGCTGAGGTATGGCTACACCTTC
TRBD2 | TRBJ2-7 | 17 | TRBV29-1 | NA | CSVDWGDGLAGVYEQYF | TGCAGCGTTGATTGGGGCGACGGACTAGCGGGAGTCTACGAGCAGTACTTC
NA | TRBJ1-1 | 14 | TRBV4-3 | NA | CASSLSLGATEAFF | TGCGCCAGCAGCCTGTCCCTAGGGGCGACTGAAGCTTTCTTT
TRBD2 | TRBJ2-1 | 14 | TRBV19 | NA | CATSWSGGYNEQFF | TGTGCCACCTCTTGGAGCGGGGGATACAATGAGCAGTTCTTC
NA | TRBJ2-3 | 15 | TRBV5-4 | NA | CASTRGGSSTDTQYF | TGTGCCAGCACCCGAGGCGGGTCTAGCACAGATACGCAGTATTTT
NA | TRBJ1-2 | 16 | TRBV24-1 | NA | CATSDPRLEANYGYTF | TGTGCCACCAGTGACCCCCGTTTGGAGGCTAACTATGGCTACACCTTC
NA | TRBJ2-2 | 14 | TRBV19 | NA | CASSAQIRTGELFF | TGTGCCAGTAGTGCCCAGATACGAACCGGGGAGCTGTTTTTT
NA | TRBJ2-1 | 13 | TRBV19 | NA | CASKWGDGPEQFF | TGTGCCAGTAAATGGGGGGACGGTCCGGAGCAGTTCTTC
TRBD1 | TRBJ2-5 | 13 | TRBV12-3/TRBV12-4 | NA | CASTDRDQETQYF | TGTGCCAGCACCGACAGGGATCAAGAGACCCAGTACTTC
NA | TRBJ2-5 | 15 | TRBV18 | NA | CASSPARAPKETQYF | TGTGCCAGCTCCCCGGCCAGGGCGCCTAAAGAGACCCAGTACTTC
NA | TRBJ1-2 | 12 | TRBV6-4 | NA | CASSDGQGGYTF | TGTGCCAGCAGTGACGGTCAGGGTGGCTACACCTTC
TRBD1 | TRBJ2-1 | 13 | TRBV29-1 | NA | CSVNTQGAGEQFF | TGCAGCGTTAACACCCAGGGGGCAGGTGAGCAGTTCTTC
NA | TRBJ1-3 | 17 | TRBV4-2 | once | CASSPPETGSSGNTIYF | TGTGCCAGCAGCCCCCCCGAAACAGGGAGCTCTGGAAACACCATATATTTT